This T cell receptor (beta chain) derives from a study of blood T cell repertoires in COVID-19. TCRdb's table, derived via immunoSEQ multiplex PCR, lists solely in-frame clones and lacks some. The sample contains approximately 90,000 clones, 70% to 85% of which appear only once. The sequence came from a man between 70 and 80 years old with acute or convalescent COVID-19. The sample taken for sequencing was peripheral blood.

The CDR3 loop reads CAISEPGQGKGYTF. The CDR3 bases are TGTGCCATCAGTGAGCCGGGACAGGGTAAAGGCTACACCTTC. This rearrangement joins TRBV10-3 to TRBJ1-2, with 9 nucleotides matching TRBD1. The CDR3 has 14 amino acids. V gave up 2 bases and J gave up 8 bases; unmatched junction bases: 6. Germline-derived CDR1 and CDR2 are ENHRY and SYGVKD.